The entry that follows covers one T cell receptor beta chain sequence. This entry belongs to a study of technical replicates of blood from several donors. Sequenced by immunoSEQ multiplex PCR; TCRdb stores in-frame clones only, minus some. Among approximately 79,000 clones listed, 91% were seen once. Sequences were obtained from T cells isolated from PBMCs. This receptor was identified in a human donor in good health.

The CDR3, as DNA: TGTGCCAGCAGTGACTCGAACGGGAACGGCTACACCTTC. Translating gives CASSDSNGNGYTF. This rearrangement joins TRBV6-4 to TRBJ1-2; D gene unclear. V lost 0 bases to trimming and J lost 8 bases, with 10 bases between them. The CDR3 contains 13 residues. Germline lookup yields CDR1 MRHNA and CDR2 SNTAGT.